These 7 T cell receptor beta chains share one sample of origin, sequenced in a study of cytomegalovirus exposure and HLA in healthy donors. 13 Jbeta primers and 60 Vbeta primers were used for the PCR. Profiling relied on immunoSEQ multiplex PCR, and the TCRdb table lists in-frame clones only, not all of them. Of tens of thousands of clones listed, roughly 75% are singletons. The sequenced sample consisted of PBMCs. The receptor source for this set is a woman in her thirties or forties in good health and CMV-seropositive.

DNA of the CDR3: TGTGCCAGTAGACAGGGGCGGGAGACCCAGTACTTC. Translating it yields CASRQGRETQYF. This sequence joins TRBV6-1 and TRBJ2-5; 8 bases fit TRBD1. The CDR3 sequence is 12 residues long. Germline-derived CDR1 and CDR2 are MNHNS and SASEGT. V lost 9 bases to trimming and J lost 5 bases; unmatched junction nucleotides: 5.

V gene TRBV6-1 combines with J gene TRBJ1-1; TRBD1 matches at 8 bases. Trimming removed 11 bases from V and 0 bases from J; junction bases left unmatched: 5. The germline CDR1 and CDR2 sequences are MNHNS and SASEGT. The CDR3 loop spans 13 amino acids. The CDR3 region is CAGRDRLNTEAFF. The DNA of the CDR3 is TGTGCCGGTAGGGACAGGCTGAACACTGAAGCTTTCTTT.

The rearrangement uses TRBV2 and TRBJ2-1, with TRBD1 as a possible D gene (5 bases). Germline V lookup: CDR1 SNHLY, CDR2 FYNNEI. This CDR3 is built from 12 residues. V lost 6 bases, J lost 6 bases, and 9 bases lay in between. This CDR3 reads CASRGQVNEQFF. The CDR3 bases are TGTGCCAGCAGGGGGCAGGTCAATGAGCAGTTCTTC.

The rearrangement joins TRBV4-2 to TRBJ2-2, with D possibly TRBD1 on 5 matching bases. This CDR3 region has 18 residues. Germline CDR1 reads LGHNA; CDR2 reads YNFKEQ. V was cut by 0 bases and J by 3 bases, with 17 bases left in between. The chain's CDR3 is CASSQDRERQSYTGELFF. For the CDR3, the DNA is TGTGCCAGCAGCCAAGATCGAGAGAGACAGAGTTACACCGGGGAGCTGTTTTTT.

The chain is built from TRBV5-1 and TRBJ2-2; 12 bases align to TRBD1. There are 17 residues in the CDR3. Germline V gene lookup returns CDR1 SGHRS and CDR2 YFSETQ. Losses at the gene ends were 2 bases for V and 5 bases for J; bases not matched to a gene: 7. The CDR3 DNA reads TGCGCCAGCAGCTTAAAACGGGGACAGGGGGCGACCGGGGAGCTGTTTTTT. Its translation: CASSLKRGQGATGELFF.

This chain joins TRBV2 and TRBJ1-4; 7 positions match TRBD1. The length of the CDR3 is 15 residues. V lost 3 bases to trimming and J lost 7 bases; unmatched junction nucleotides: 8. The germline CDR1 and CDR2 sequences are SNHLY and FYNNEI. The CDR3 reads CASSDLTGQVEKLFF. CDR3 coding DNA: TGTGCCAGCAGTGATTTGACAGGGCAAGTTGAAAAACTGTTTTTT.

The chain links TRBV4-1 to TRBJ2-7, with D maybe TRBD1 (6 bases). Germline assignment: CDR1 MGHRA and CDR2 YSYEKL. This CDR3 has 15 residues. Trimming stripped 4 bases from V and 0 bases from J, with 13 bases between. CDR3: CASSLFGQSSYEQYF. In DNA form, the CDR3 reads TGCGCCAGCAGCCTTTTCGGACAGAGCTCCTACGAGCAGTACTTC.